The sequence of this T cell receptor beta chain was determined in a study of early T cells in non-severe SARS-CoV-2 infection. For the study at large: Alpha and beta chains were unpaired, from unsorted whole-blood bulk RNA.

The germline CDR1 and CDR2 sequences are MDHEN and SYDVKM. The CDR3 covers 16 residues. The V gene end was trimmed by 6 bases and the J gene end by 6 bases; junction bases not matched to a gene: 12. Points from the study as a whole: There was a bias toward anti-spike CD8 responses in VDJdb matching, which missed private and CD4 specificities.

In its sample, this clonotype was seen a few times. Its specificity is unknown. The TCR library protocol attached unique molecular identifiers to the individual cDNA molecules. TCRdb fed the 5' RACE reads into MiXCR, producing one record per CDR3 protein. The repertoire consists of roughly 54,000 distinct CDR3 sequences, with about 7.7% occurring once and the leading ten covering over 9.5%. The sequence was obtained from an adult who was a healthcare worker with PCR-confirmed SARS-CoV-2 infection or an uninfected control (not recorded which). V usage is TRBV28 and J usage is TRBJ2-3; 10 positions agree with TRBD2. The material sequenced was whole blood, taken at baseline. CDR3 sequence reads: CASRPGTSAVWDTQYF. CDR3 sequence (DNA): TGTGCCAGCAGACCGGGGACTAGCGCCGTGTGGGATACGCAGTATTTT.